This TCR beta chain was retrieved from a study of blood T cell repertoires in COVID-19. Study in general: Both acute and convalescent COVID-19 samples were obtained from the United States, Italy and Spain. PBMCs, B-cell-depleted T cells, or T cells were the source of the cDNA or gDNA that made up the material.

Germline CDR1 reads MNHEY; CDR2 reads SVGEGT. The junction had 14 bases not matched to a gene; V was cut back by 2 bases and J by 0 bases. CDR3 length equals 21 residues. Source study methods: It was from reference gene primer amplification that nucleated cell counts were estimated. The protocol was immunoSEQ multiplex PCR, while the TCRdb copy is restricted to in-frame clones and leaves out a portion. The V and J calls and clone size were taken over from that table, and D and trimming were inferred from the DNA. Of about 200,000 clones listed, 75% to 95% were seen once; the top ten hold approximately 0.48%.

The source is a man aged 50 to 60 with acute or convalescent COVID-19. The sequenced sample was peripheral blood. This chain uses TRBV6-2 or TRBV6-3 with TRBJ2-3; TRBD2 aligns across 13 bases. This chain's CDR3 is CASSYDPTSGGALLSTDTQYF. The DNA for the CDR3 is TGTGCCAGCAGTTACGACCCCACTAGCGGGGGGGCTCTACTGAGCACAGATACGCAGTATTTT.